Below are 23 T cell receptor beta chains sequenced from a single sample in a study of blood T cell repertoires in COVID-19. Data came from immunoSEQ multiplex PCR; TCRdb stores just in-frame clones and leaves some out. Counted here are a few hundred thousand clones, around 90% occurring once; the ten biggest clones make up 10%. Sequencing input: peripheral blood. Every receptor here comes from a woman aged 70-85 years with COVID-19, enrolled during active disease.

This clone was recorded a few times. This chain connects TRBV19 to TRBJ1-4; TRBD1 agrees at 9 bases. The CDR3 contains 14 residues. Germline V lookup: CDR1 LNHDA, CDR2 SQIVND (reference sequence). With V trimmed by 5 bases and J by 8 bases, 6 bases remained unmatched. The CDR3 spells CASSARTGDEKLFF. The CDR3 nucleotides are TGTGCCAGTAGTGCCAGGACAGGGGACGAAAAACTGTTTTTT. Using reference TRBV19 and TRBJ1-4 for the parts outside the CDR3, the full variable domain is DGGITQSPKYLFRKEGQNVTLSCEQNLNHDAMYWYRQDPGQGLRLIYYSQIVNDFQKGDIAEGYSVSREKKESFPLTVTSAQKNPTAFYLCASSARTGDEKLFFGSGTQLSVL.

This chain connects TRBV15 to TRBJ2-2; 10 bases map to TRBD1. Germline V CDR1 and CDR2: LNHNV, YYDKDF (reference sequence). V lost 4 bases, J lost 2 bases, and 16 bases stayed unmatched. CDR3 length equals 20 residues. CDR3 in DNA: TGTGCCACCAGCAAATCCAAATACCGACAGGGGGCATTCAACACCGGGGAGCTGTTTTTT. This sequence encodes CATSKSKYRQGAFNTGELFF.

The chain combines TRBV6-1 with TRBJ2-5, with TRBD2 matching 8 bases. The CDR3 is 15 residues long. Unmatched junction bases numbered 11, after V lost 2 bases and J lost 9 bases. The germline V gene encodes CDR1 MNHNS and CDR2 SASEGT. The CDR3 sequence is CASSETGLGGPAQYF. The CDR3 DNA reads TGTGCCAGCAGTGAAACGGGACTAGGGGGGCCGGCCCAGTACTTC.

This clone was seen a handful of times. The CDR3 here is CASSTSRDNEQFF. As DNA, the CDR3 is TGTGCCAGTAGTACTTCGAGGGACAATGAGCAGTTCTTC. The chain uses TRBV19 and TRBJ2-1; D might be TRBD2 (5 bases). V was clipped by 4 bases and J by 5 bases, with 9 bases between them. Per germline, CDR1 LNHDA and CDR2 SQIVND (reference sequence). The CDR3 consists of 13 residues.

The genes are TRBV4-2 and TRBJ2-7, with D possibly TRBD1 on 5 matching bases. CDR3 length: 16 residues. V dropped 1 base and J dropped 2 bases, with 15 bases sitting between them. Germline loops: CDR1 LGHNA, CDR2 YNFKEQ. CDR3 region: CASSQADTLGPYEQYF. DNA for the CDR3: TGTGCCAGCAGCCAAGCGGACACCCTCGGGCCCTACGAGCAGTACTTC.

The chain uses TRBV11-3 and TRBJ2-1; 10 nucleotides agree with TRBD2. The germline V gene has CDR1 SGHNT and CDR2 YENEEA. The CDR3 sequence is 13 residues long. The junction had 9 bases not matched to a gene; V was cut back by 3 bases and J by 16 bases. CDR3 loop: CASSFSSSGRAFF. The CDR3 DNA is TGTGCCAGCAGCTTTTCGTCTAGCGGGAGAGCCTTCTTC.

A note on this clone: The same CDR3 arises from other DNA sequences in this sample as well. V and J are TRBV15 and TRBJ1-2; D gene unclear. Trimming removed 0 bases from V and 4 bases from J, with 12 bases in between. The germline gives CDR1 LNHNV, CDR2 YYDKDF (reference sequence). This CDR3 is built from 15 residues. The CDR3 loop is CATSRDRGSGYGYTF. In nucleotides, the CDR3 is TGTGCCACCAGCAGAGATCGCGGGAGTGGCTATGGCTACACCTTC.

The V call is TRBV18, the J call TRBJ2-7, with 8 bases identical to TRBD2. Trimming at V came to 2 bases and at J to 6 bases, leaving 12 bases not matched to a gene. This CDR3 region has 16 residues. Germline V lookup: CDR1 KGHSH, CDR2 LQKENI. This chain's CDR3 is CASSPSREGPFSEQYF. The CDR3 DNA is TGTGCCAGCTCACCAAGTCGGGAGGGCCCCTTTTCCGAGCAGTACTTC.

J is TRBJ1-5 and V is TRBV2; maybe TRBD1 (5 bases). CDR3 length: 14 amino acids. Germline V gene data show CDR1 as SNHLY and CDR2 as FYNNEI. V was clipped by 6 bases and J by 5 bases, with 14 bases between them. The CDR3 DNA sequence: TGTGCCAGCAGGGAACAGGTCTTTGATCAGCCCCAGCATTTT. Residues: CASREQVFDQPQHF.

The rearrangement links TRBV27 to TRBJ2-3; 7 nucleotides line up with TRBD2. The CDR3 extends over 15 amino acids. V lost 6 bases and J lost 5; bases outside the gene matches: 11. Germline V gives CDR1 MNHEY, CDR2 SMNVEV (reference sequence). CDR3 residues: CASSLRRERVDTQYF. In DNA, the CDR3 is TGTGCCAGCAGCTTGAGGCGGGAGAGGGTAGATACGCAGTATTTT.

This chain uses TRBV28 with TRBJ1-6; D may be TRBD1 (5 bases). Germline V lookup: CDR1 MDHEN, CDR2 SYDVKM. The CDR3 sequence is 14 residues long. Trimming pared 5 bases from V and 9 bases from J, leaving 14 bases between. CDR3 nucleotide sequence: TGTGCCAGCAGTCCCATGGGGGGAACTTCACCCCTCCACTTT. Translating gives CASSPMGGTSPLHF.

This rearrangement joins TRBV11-2 to TRBJ2-5; D not resolved. Trimming took off 0 bases at V and 5 bases at J, with 10 bases between the two ends. Germline loops: CDR1 SGHAT, CDR2 FQNNGV. This CDR3 has 14 residues. CDR3 bases: TGTGCCAGCAGCTTAGATCTGCGTTTGGAGACCCAGTACTTC. This sequence encodes CASSLDLRLETQYF. Combining the CDR3 with reference TRBV11-2 and TRBJ2-5 gives the whole variable domain EAGVAQSPRYKIIEKRQSVAFWCNPISGHATLYWYQQILGQGPKLLIQFQNNGVVDDSQLPKDRFSAERLKGVDSTLKIQPAKLEDSAVYLCASSLDLRLETQYFGPGTRLLVL.

The J gene is TRBJ2-1, the V gene TRBV20-1; no definite D call. Germline V gene data show CDR1 as DFQATT and CDR2 as SNEGSKA (reference sequence). The CDR3 is 10 residues long. Trimming shortened V by 6 bases and J by 7 bases, and 7 bases separated the two germline ends. CDR3 sequence reads: CSAELNEQFF. The CDR3 coding sequence is TGCAGTGCCGAACTAAATGAGCAGTTCTTC.

This clone came up once. V usage is TRBV6-2 or TRBV6-3 and J usage is TRBJ1-1; TRBD1 matches at 8 bases. The CDR3 has 13 residues. V was clipped by 5 bases and J by 2 bases; unmatched bases: 1. From germline, CDR1 is MNHEY and CDR2 SVGEGT. The CDR3 reads CASSAGGNTEAFF. In nucleotides, the CDR3 is TGTGCCAGCAGTGCAGGGGGCAACACTGAAGCTTTCTTT.

The chain couples TRBV5-4 to TRBJ2-7, with 8 bases identical to TRBD2. The CDR3 loop spans 14 amino acids. The germline V gene has CDR1 SGHNT and CDR2 YYREEE (reference sequence). The ends lost 3 bases at V and 3 bases at J; junction bases unmatched: 5. The CDR3 nucleotides read TGTGCCAGCAGCTCCCGGGGGGGCAACTACGAGCAGTACTTC. The encoded protein is CASSSRGGNYEQYF.

Note on this clone: Other DNA sequences from this sample encode an identical CDR3 as well. V usage is TRBV30 and J usage is TRBJ1-5; no reliable D call. This CDR3 comprises 13 residues. The germline V and J ends were trimmed by 0 bases and 5 bases, with 8 bases remaining between them. Germline CDR1 reads GTSNPN; CDR2 reads SVGIG (reference sequence). CDR3 loop: CAWSVQDDQPQHF. The CDR3 bases are TGTGCCTGGAGTGTCCAGGATGATCAGCCCCAGCATTTT.

CDR3 DNA sequence: TGTGCCAGCAGCAGAACGAGGATGAACACTGAAGCTTTCTTT. Protein sequence: CASSRTRMNTEAFF. V gene TRBV6-5 combines with J gene TRBJ1-1; D ambiguous. This CDR3 comprises 14 residues. Between the trimmed V and J ends, which lost 6 bases and 0 bases, there was a span of 11 bases. In germline, CDR1 is MNHEY, CDR2 SVGAGI.

The rearrangement joins TRBV2 to TRBJ1-2; D is uncertain. Trimming left V 0 bases short and J 8 bases short, with 13 bases between. The CDR3 has 14 amino acids. Germline lookup yields CDR1 SNHLY and CDR2 FYNNEI. The CDR3 DNA sequence: TGTGCCAGCAGTGAAGCATCGGCCCCGGGAGGCTACACCTTC. It yields the protein CASSEASAPGGYTF. Full variable domain (outside the CDR3, taken from reference TRBV2 and TRBJ1-2): EPEVTQTPSHQVTQMGQEVILRCVPISNHLYFYWYRQILGQKVEFLVSFYNNEISEKSEIFDDQFSVERPDGSNFTLKIRSTKLEDSAMYFCASSEASAPGGYTFGSGTRLTVV.

This chain links TRBV6-6 with TRBJ1-4, with unresolved D. CDR1 is MNHNY, CDR2 SVGAGI, per germline (reference sequence). Trimming removed 3 bases at V and 5 bases at J, with 7 bases between. CDR3 length: 13 amino acids. This CDR3 reads CASSYRRNEKLFF. The CDR3 nucleotides are TGTGCCAGCAGTTATCGCAGAAATGAAAAACTGTTTTTT.

The gene calls are TRBV5-4 and TRBJ2-7, with 12 bases aligning to TRBD1. The junction had 5 bases not matched to a gene; V was cut back by 0 bases and J by 4 bases. Looked up from germline, CDR1 is SGHNT and CDR2 is YYREEE (reference sequence). This CDR3 comprises 16 residues. The CDR3 protein is CASSLEGTGGMYEQYF. In DNA, the CDR3 is TGTGCCAGCAGCTTGGAAGGGACAGGGGGCATGTACGAGCAGTACTTC. The complete variable domain, with remaining parts taken from reference TRBV5-4 and TRBJ2-7, reads ETGVTQSPTHLIKTRGQQVTLRCSSQSGHNTVSWYQQALGQGPQFIFQYYREEENGRGNFPPRFSGLQFPNYSSELNVNALELDDSALYLCASSLEGTGGMYEQYFGPGTRLTVT.

This chain links TRBV28 with TRBJ2-5; no firm D call. Trimming shortened V by 3 bases and J by 1 base, and 9 bases separated the two germline ends. The germline gives CDR1 MDHEN, CDR2 SYDVKM. This CDR3 has 14 amino acids. The CDR3 spells CASSFGQSQETQYF. The CDR3 nucleotides read TGTGCCAGCAGTTTTGGTCAGTCCCAAGAGACCCAGTACTTC.

The rearrangement uses TRBV4-1 and TRBJ2-6, with 8 bases identical to TRBD1. V gave up 4 bases and J gave up 0 bases; unmatched junction bases: 5. This CDR3 comprises 17 residues. Germline V gene sequence: CDR1 MGHRA, CDR2 YSYEKL. Here the CDR3 DNA reads TGCGCCAGCAGCCCCCGGACAGGGAGCTCTGGGGCCAACGTCCTGACTTTC. Its protein product is CASSPRTGSSGANVLTF.

This chain links TRBV4-2 with TRBJ2-5, with TRBD2 identical over 7 bases. Losses at the gene ends were 4 bases for V and 5 bases for J; bases not matched to a gene: 10. Germline V gene data show CDR1 as LGHNA and CDR2 as YNFKEQ. The CDR3 extends over 15 amino acids. The CDR3 is CASSRFTGGMETQYF. The CDR3 nucleotides are TGTGCCAGCAGCCGATTTACGGGAGGTATGGAGACCCAGTACTTC.